The clone carrying this TCR beta chain was seen only a few times. Germline V gene sequence: CDR1 MNHEY, CDR2 SVGEGT. The CDR3 has 15 residues. Germline trimming cut 5 bases from V and 4 bases from J; bases unmatched to any gene: 7. These data come from a study of T cells in Graves' hyperthyroidism and ophthalmopathy. The study included ophthalmopathy patients with Clinical Activity Score at least 3, NOSPECS grade at least 4 and duration under 3 months. Amplification of TCR beta CDR3 regions used RNA as the template. In the first-round RT-PCR of the TCR CDR3, the HTBI primer set was used. TCRdb reanalysed the multiplex PCR reads using MiXCR and keeps one entry per CDR3 protein. In the table there are about 600,000 distinct CDR3 sequences, about 14% of which are singletons.

The J gene is TRBJ2-5, the V gene TRBV6-2 or TRBV6-3; 10 bases fit TRBD2. The sequence derives from a woman between 45 and 60 years old with Graves' ophthalmopathy. Sequenced material: blood. This CDR3 is CASSTGTSVGETQYF. The CDR3 DNA sequence: TGTGCCAGCAGTACCGGGACTAGCGTGGGAGAGACCCAGTACTTC.